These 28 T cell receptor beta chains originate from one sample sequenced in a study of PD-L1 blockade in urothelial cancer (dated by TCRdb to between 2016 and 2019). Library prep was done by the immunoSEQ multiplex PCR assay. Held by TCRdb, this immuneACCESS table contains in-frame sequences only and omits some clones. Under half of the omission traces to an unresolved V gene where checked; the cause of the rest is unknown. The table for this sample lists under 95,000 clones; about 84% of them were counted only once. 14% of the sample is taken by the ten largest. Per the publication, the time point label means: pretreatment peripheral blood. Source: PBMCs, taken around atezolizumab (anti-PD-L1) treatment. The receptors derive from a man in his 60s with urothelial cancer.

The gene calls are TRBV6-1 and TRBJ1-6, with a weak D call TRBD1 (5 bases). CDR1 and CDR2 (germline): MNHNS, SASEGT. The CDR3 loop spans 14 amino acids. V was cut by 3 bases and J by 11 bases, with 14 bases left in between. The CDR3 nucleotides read TGTGCCAGCAGTGATATTCCACAGGTTCCACCCCTCCACTTT. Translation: CASSDIPQVPPLHF.

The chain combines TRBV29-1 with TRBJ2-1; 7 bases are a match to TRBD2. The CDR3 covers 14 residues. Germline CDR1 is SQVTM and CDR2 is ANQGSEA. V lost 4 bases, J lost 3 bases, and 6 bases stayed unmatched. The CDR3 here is CSVVGAGSYNEQFF. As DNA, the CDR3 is TGCAGCGTTGTAGGAGCGGGAAGCTACAATGAGCAGTTCTTC.

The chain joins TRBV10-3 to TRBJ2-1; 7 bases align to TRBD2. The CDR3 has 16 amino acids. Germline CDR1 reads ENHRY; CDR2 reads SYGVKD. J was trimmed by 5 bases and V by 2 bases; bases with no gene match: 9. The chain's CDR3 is CAISEERDRGHNEQFF. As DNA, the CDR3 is TGTGCCATCAGTGAGGAGCGGGATCGAGGACACAATGAGCAGTTCTTC.

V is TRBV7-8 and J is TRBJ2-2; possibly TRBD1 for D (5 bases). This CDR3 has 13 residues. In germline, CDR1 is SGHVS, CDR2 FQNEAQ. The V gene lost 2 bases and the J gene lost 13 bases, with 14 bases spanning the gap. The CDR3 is CASSLRQTNLLFF. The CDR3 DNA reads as TGTGCCAGCAGCTTACGACAGACAAATTTGCTGTTTTTT. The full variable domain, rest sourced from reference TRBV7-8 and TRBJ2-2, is GAGVSQSPRYKVAKRGQDVALRCDPISGHVSLFWYQQALGQGPEFLTYFQNEAQLDKSGLPSDRFFAERPEGSVSTLKIQRTQQEDSAVYLCASSLRQTNLLFFGEGSRLTVL.

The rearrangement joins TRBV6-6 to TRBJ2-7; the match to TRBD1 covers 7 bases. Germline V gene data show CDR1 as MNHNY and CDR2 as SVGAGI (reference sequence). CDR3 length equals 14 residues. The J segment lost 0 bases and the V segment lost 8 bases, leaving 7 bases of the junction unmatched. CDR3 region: CASRQDRHSYEQYF. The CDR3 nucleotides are TGTGCCAGCCGACAGGACAGGCACTCCTACGAGCAGTACTTC.

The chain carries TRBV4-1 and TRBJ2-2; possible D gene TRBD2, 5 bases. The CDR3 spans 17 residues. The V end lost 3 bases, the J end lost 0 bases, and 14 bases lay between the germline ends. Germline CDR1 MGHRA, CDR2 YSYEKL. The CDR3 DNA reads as TGCGCCAGCAGCCAGGTAGGACCAGCGGCGAACACCGGGGAGCTGTTTTTT. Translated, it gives CASSQVGPAANTGELFF.

CDR3 residues: CASSRGVGDGYTF. CDR3 bases: TGTGCCAGCAGTAGGGGTGTAGGTGATGGCTACACCTTC. This rearrangement joins TRBV6-5 to TRBJ1-2; weak D call: TRBD1 (5 bases). Germline V lookup: CDR1 MNHEY, CDR2 SVGAGI. The CDR3 loop spans 13 amino acids. V shed 5 bases and J shed 6 bases, with 13 bases lying between them.

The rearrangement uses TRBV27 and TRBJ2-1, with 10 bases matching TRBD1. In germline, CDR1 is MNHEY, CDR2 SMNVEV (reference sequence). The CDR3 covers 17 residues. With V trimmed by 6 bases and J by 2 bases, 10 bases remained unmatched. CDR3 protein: CASSTPGTGVAYNEQFF. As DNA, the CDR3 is TGTGCCAGCAGCACTCCCGGGACAGGGGTCGCCTACAATGAGCAGTTCTTC.

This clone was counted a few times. The CDR3, as DNA: TGTGCCTGGACGGAGATATTCTATGGCTACACCTTC. This codes for CAWTEIFYGYTF. The V gene is TRBV30, the J gene TRBJ1-2; D is unclear. Germline V gene sequence: CDR1 GTSNPN, CDR2 SVGIG (reference sequence). V was clipped by 4 bases and J by 4 bases, with 10 bases between them. The CDR3 totals 12 residues.

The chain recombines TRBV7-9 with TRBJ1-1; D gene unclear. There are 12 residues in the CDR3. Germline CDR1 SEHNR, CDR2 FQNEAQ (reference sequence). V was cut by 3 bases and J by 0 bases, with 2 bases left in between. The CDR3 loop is CASSFMNTEAFF. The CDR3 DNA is TGTGCCAGCAGCTTTATGAACACTGAAGCTTTCTTT.

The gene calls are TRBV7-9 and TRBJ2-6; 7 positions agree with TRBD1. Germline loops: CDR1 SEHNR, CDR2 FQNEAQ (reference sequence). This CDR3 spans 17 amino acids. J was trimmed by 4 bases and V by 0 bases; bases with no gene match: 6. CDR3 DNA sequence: TGTGCCAGCAGCTTAGCGCTAGGGGGCTCCGGGGCCAACGTCCTGACTTTC. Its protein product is CASSLALGGSGANVLTF.

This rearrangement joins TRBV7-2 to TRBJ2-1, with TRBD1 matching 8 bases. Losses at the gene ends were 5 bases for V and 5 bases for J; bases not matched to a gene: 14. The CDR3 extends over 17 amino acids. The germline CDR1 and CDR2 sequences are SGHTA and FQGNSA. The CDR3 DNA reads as TGTGCCAGCAGCCGAGCGGTCTCCGGGACAGGCAACAATGAGCAGTTCTTC. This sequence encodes CASSRAVSGTGNNEQFF.

CDR3 sequence reads: CAISTGWGTYEQYF. The DNA for the CDR3 is TGTGCCATTTCAACAGGGTGGGGGACCTACGAGCAGTACTTC. The rearrangement joins TRBV10-3 to TRBJ2-7, with D perhaps matching TRBD1 (6 bases). The ends were cut back, 9 bases at V and 2 bases at J, with 17 bases in the middle. The CDR3 has 14 residues. The V gene's germline CDR1 is ENHRY and CDR2 SYGVKD.

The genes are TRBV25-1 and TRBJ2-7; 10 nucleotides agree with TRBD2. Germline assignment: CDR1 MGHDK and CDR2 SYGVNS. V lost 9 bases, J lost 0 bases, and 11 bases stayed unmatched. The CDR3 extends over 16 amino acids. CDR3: CASGGISGRSSYEQYF. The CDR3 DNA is TGTGCCAGTGGGGGGATTAGCGGGAGGAGCTCCTACGAGCAGTACTTC.

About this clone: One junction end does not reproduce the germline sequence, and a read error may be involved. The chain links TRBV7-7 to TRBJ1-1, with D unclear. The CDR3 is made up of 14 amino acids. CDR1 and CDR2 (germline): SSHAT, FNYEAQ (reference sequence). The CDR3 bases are TGTGCTAGCACCCTAGCGACTCCTTCGGTTGAAGCTTTCTTT. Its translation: CASTLATPSVEAFF.

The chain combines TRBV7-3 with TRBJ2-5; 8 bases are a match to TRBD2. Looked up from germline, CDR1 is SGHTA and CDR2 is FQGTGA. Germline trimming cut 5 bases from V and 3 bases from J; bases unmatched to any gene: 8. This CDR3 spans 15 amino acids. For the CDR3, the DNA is TGTGCCAGCAGCACCCTGGCAGCGGGGGAAGAGACCCAGTACTTC. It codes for CASSTLAAGEETQYF.

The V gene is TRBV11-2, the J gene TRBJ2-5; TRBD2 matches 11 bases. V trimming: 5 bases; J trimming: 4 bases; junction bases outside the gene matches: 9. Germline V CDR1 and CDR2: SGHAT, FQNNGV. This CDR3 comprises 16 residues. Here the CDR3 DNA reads TGTGCCAGCAGCCTACGACTAGCGGGAAGCCGAGAGACCCAGTACTTC. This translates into CASSLRLAGSRETQYF.

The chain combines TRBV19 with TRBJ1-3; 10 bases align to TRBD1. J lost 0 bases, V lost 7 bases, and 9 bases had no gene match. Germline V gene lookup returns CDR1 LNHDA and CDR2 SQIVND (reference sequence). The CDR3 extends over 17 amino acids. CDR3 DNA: TGTGCCAGTACCTTAAAGAGGACAGGGGGCTCTGGAAACACCATATATTTT. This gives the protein CASTLKRTGGSGNTIYF.

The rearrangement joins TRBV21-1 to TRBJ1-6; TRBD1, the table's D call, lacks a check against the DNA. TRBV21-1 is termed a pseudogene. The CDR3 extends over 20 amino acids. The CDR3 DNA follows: TGTGCCAGCAGCCCCTCGGGACAGGGGGTTTTAAGCTCCTATAATTCACCCCTCCACTTT. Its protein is CASSPSGQGVLSSYNSPLHF.

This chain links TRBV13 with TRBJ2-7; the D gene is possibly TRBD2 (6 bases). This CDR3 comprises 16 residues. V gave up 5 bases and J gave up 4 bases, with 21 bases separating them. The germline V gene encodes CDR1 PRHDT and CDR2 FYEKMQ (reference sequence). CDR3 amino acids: CASSAPLGGGVYEQYF. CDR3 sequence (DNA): TGTGCCAGCAGCGCCCCCTTGGGGGGAGGTGTTTACGAGCAGTACTTC.

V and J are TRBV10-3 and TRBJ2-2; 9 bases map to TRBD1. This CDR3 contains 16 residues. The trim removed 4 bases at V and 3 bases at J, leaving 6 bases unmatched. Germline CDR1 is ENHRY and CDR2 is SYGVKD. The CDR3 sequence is CAISGTGQGDTGELFF. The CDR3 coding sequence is TGTGCCATCAGTGGGACGGGACAGGGCGACACCGGGGAGCTGTTTTTT.

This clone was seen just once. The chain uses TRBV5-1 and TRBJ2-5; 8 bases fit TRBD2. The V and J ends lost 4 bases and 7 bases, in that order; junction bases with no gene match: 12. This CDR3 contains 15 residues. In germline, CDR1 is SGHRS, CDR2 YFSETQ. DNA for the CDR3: TGCGCCAGCAGCCAAATAGCGGGACTGGTCCGGACCCAGTACTTC. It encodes CASSQIAGLVRTQYF.

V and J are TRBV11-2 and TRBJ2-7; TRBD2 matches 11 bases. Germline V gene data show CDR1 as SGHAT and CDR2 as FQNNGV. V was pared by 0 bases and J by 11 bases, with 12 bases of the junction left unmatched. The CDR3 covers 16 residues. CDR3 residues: CASSLDLGLAVQNKYF. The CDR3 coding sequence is TGTGCCAGCAGCTTAGATCTGGGACTAGCGGTCCAAAATAAGTACTTC.

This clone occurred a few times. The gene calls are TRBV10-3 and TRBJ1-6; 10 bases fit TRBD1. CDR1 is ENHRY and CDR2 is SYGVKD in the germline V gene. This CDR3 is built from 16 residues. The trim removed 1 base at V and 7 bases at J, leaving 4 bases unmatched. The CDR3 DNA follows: TGTGCCATCAGTGAGTTAGGACAGGGGGTCAATTCACCCCTCCACTTT. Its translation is CAISELGQGVNSPLHF.

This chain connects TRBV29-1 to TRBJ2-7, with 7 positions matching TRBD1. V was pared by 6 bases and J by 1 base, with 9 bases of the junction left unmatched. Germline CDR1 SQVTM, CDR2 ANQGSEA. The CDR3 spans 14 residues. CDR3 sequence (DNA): TGCAGCGTCCTCGGACAGGAATTATCCTACGAGCAGTACTTC. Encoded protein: CSVLGQELSYEQYF.

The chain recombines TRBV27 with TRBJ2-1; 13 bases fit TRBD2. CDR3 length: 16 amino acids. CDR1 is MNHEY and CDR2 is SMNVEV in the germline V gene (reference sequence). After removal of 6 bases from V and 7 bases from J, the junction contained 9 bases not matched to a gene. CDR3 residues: CASSPGTSGTRNEQFF. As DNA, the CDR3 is TGTGCCAGCAGCCCCGGGACTAGCGGGACTCGAAATGAGCAGTTCTTC.

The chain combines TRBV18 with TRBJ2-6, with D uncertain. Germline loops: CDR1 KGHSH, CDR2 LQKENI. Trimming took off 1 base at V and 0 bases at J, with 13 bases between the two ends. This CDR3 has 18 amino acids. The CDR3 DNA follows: TGTGCCAGCTCACCACGTAACAGACCGCTCTCTGGGGCCAACGTCCTGACTTTC. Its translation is CASSPRNRPLSGANVLTF.

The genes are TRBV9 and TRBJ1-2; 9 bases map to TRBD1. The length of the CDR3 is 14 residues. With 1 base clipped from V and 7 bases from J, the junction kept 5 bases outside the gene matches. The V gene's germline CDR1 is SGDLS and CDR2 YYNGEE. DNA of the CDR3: TGTGCCAGCAGCGTACTCACAGGGGGCTCTGGCTACACCTTC. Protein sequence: CASSVLTGGSGYTF.